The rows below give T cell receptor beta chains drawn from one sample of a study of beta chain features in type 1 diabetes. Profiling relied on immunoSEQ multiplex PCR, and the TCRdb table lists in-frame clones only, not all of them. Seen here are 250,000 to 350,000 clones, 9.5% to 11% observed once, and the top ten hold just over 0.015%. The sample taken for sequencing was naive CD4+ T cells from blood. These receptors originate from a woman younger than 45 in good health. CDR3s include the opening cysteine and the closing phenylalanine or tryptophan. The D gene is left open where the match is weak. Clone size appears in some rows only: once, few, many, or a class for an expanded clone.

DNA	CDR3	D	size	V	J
TGCGCCAGCAGCCAAGAATATTCTCCCCGCGGCTATGGCTACACCTTC	CASSQEYSPRGYGYTF	.	.	TRBV4-3	TRBJ1-2
TGTGCCAGCAGCGTCGACCGGGGGGCGAACTCTGGAAACACCATATATTTT	CASSVDRGANSGNTIYF	.	few	TRBV7-8	TRBJ1-3
TGTGCCAGCTCACTGACAGGGGTGAAAGAAAAACTGTTTTTT	CASSLTGVKEKLFF	TRBD1	.	TRBV18	TRBJ1-4
TGTGCCAGCAGCATCAGTGGGCCAGGGAACACCGGGGAGCTGTTTTTT	CASSISGPGNTGELFF	.	few	TRBV7-9	TRBJ2-2
TGTGCCAGCAGCATCTGGACTAGCGGGACGGATACGCAGTATTTT	CASSIWTSGTDTQYF	TRBD2	.	TRBV11-2	TRBJ2-3
TGTGCCAGCAGCCTGCCGGGACTAGCGGGAGTTGACACCGGGGAGCTGTTTTTT	CASSLPGLAGVDTGELFF	TRBD2	.	TRBV5-4	TRBJ2-2
TGTGCCAGCAGCTTAAATCCCCCGGGACTAGCGGGAGTTGAGACCCAGTACTTC	CASSLNPPGLAGVETQYF	TRBD2	.	TRBV7-3	TRBJ2-5
TGTGCCAGCAGCCCTATACCTAGCGGGAGGGCGAATGAGCAGTTCTTC	CASSPIPSGRANEQFF	TRBD2	.	TRBV5-4	TRBJ2-1
TGTGCCAGCAGCTTACAGGAAGCGGGAGTGGGCCCAGATACGCAGTATTTT	CASSLQEAGVGPDTQYF	TRBD2	.	TRBV11-1	TRBJ2-3
TGTGCCAGCAGCTTTGCAGGGAACACTGAAGCTTTCTTT	CASSFAGNTEAFF	.	.	TRBV7-3	TRBJ1-1
TGTGCCAGCAGTTTATCGTCGGGAGGGCCGGGTTTCGGGGAGCTGTTTTTT	CASSLSSGGPGFGELFF	TRBD2	.	TRBV27	TRBJ2-2
TGTGCCAGCAGTTTAGGGGCTCGCCAAGAGACCCAGTACTTC	CASSLGARQETQYF	.	few	TRBV27	TRBJ2-5
TGTGCCACCACGGGGGTAGCGGGGCAAACCTACGAGCAGTACTTC	CATTGVAGQTYEQYF	TRBD2	few	TRBV6-6	TRBJ2-7
TGTGCCTGGAGTTCCGGACTTATGCCCCAGCATTTT	CAWSSGLMPQHF	.	.	TRBV30	TRBJ1-5
TGTGCCAGCAGTTACGATAGCGGGTACAACTACAATGAGCAGTTCTTC	CASSYDSGYNYNEQFF	TRBD2	.	TRBV6-6	TRBJ2-1
TGTGCCAGCAGTTTTCTACAGACTAATGAAAAACTGTTTTTT	CASSFLQTNEKLFF	.	few	TRBV28	TRBJ1-4
TGTGCCAGCTCACCACCGGGACTAGCGGGAGAGATCAAGACCCAGTACTTC	CASSPPGLAGEIKTQYF	TRBD2	few	TRBV18	TRBJ2-5
TGTGCCTGGCCGGGACTATCGAACACCGGGGAGCTGTTTTTT	CAWPGLSNTGELFF	TRBD2	few	TRBV30	TRBJ2-2
TGTGCCAGCAGCACAACTGCGGTCGGGGACACTGAAGCTTTCTTT	CASSTTAVGDTEAFF	.	few	TRBV7-2	TRBJ1-1
TGTGCCAGCAGCCTTGTGGGCTCTCTGACAGATACGCAGTATTTT	CASSLVGSLTDTQYF	.	.	TRBV7-2	TRBJ2-3
TGTGCCAGCAGTTTATCGCGGACAGGGCCAATAACCTACGAGCAGTACTTC	CASSLSRTGPITYEQYF	TRBD1	.	TRBV27	TRBJ2-7
TGTGCCAGCAGTACAACAGGGCTTCGGGAAAAACTGTTTTTT	CASSTTGLREKLFF	.	.	TRBV28	TRBJ1-4
TGTGCCAGCAGTTTACCGGGACAGGGGGTTTCAGATACGCAGTATTTT	CASSLPGQGVSDTQYF	TRBD1	few	TRBV28	TRBJ2-3
TGTGCCAGCAGCCTAGCGGGAGGGCGTACAGATACGCAGTATTTT	CASSLAGGRTDTQYF	TRBD2	few	TRBV7-2	TRBJ2-3
TGTGCCAGCAGCGCCTGGGTGGCGGGCACCAACCAAGAGACCCAGTACTTC	CASSAWVAGTNQETQYF	.	.	TRBV9	TRBJ2-5
TGCGCCAGCAGCCCGGACGGGGCCGCCGGGGGTGAAGCTTTCTTT	CASSPDGAAGGEAFF	.	.	TRBV5-1	TRBJ1-1
TGCGCCAGCAGCTTCCGGACAGGGGCACCGGGAAATGAGCAGTTCTTC	CASSFRTGAPGNEQFF	TRBD1	few	TRBV5-1	TRBJ2-1